The next 14 T cell receptor beta chains were all read from a single sample in a study of monozygotic twins with inflammatory bowel disease. TCRdb reprocessed the 5' RACE reads, with one entry per CDR3 protein and no DNA. The sample table sets out some 160,000 distinct CDR3 sequences. Sample: blood. These receptors were taken from a human donor with ulcerative colitis or Crohn's disease, or a healthy co-twin of an affected twin (not recorded which).

The chain combines TRBV6-5 with TRBJ2-3; TCRdb reports TRBD2, a call that lacks DNA to check it against. Germline CDR1 MNHEY, CDR2 SVGAGI. The CDR3 is 17 amino acids. CDR3 region: CASSYSGLAGGTDTQYF.

The chain recombines TRBV6-2 or TRBV6-3 with TRBJ2-1. The CDR3 totals 15 residues. In germline, CDR1 is MNHEY, CDR2 SVGEGT. CDR3 amino acids: CASSYSRSVSNEQFF.

This chain connects TRBV7-2 to TRBJ2-1. The CDR3 runs to 15 residues. Germline values: CDR1 SGHTA, CDR2 FQGNSA. This CDR3 reads CASSLGSDTYNEQFF.

The rearrangement joins TRBV28 to TRBJ1-1; the TCRdb D gene call, TRBD1, has no DNA to confirm it. The CDR3 runs 16 residues. Germline-derived CDR1 and CDR2 are MDHEN and SYDVKM. CDR3 sequence: CASTPQGGLMNTEAFF.

The chain is built from TRBV25-1 and TRBJ2-3; with no DNA, the TCRdb D assignment of TRBD2 cannot be verified. CDR1 and CDR2 from the germline V gene are MGHDK and SYGVNS. The CDR3 extends over 15 amino acids. The CDR3 here is CASSGLAAPGDTQYF.

The rearrangement uses TRBV7-9 and TRBJ2-5. This CDR3 contains 13 residues. Germline CDR1 and CDR2: SEHNR and FQNEAQ (reference sequence). The CDR3 protein is CASRPAVPETQYF.

V usage is TRBV5-1 and J usage is TRBJ1-2. CDR1 and CDR2 from the germline V gene are SGHRS and YFSETQ. The CDR3 consists of 14 residues. This chain's CDR3 is CASSLDASNYGYTF.

The chain uses TRBV29-1 and TRBJ1-2. This CDR3 spans 11 amino acids. Germline CDR1 is SQVTM and CDR2 is ANQGSEA. This chain's CDR3 is CSVLSGYGYTF.

V and J are TRBV9 and TRBJ1-2; TCRdb outputs TRBD1, but without DNA this stays unchecked. This CDR3 spans 13 amino acids. Germline CDR1 reads SGDLS; CDR2 reads YYNGEE. This CDR3 reads CASRVDGTSGYTF. Supplemented by reference TRBV9 and TRBJ1-2, the full variable domain reads DSGVTQTPKHLITATGQRVTLRCSPRSGDLSVYWYQQSLDQGLQFLIQYYNGEERAKGNILERFSAQQFPDLHSELNLSSLELGDSALYFCASRVDGTSGYTFGSGTRLTVV.

The genes are TRBV6-5 and TRBJ2-1; TCRdb lists TRBD2, though no DNA is available to test this call. The V gene's germline CDR1 is MNHEY and CDR2 SVGAGI. The CDR3 contains 17 residues. CDR3 region: CASSLVAGGPFGNEQFF.

V is TRBV6-1 and J is TRBJ2-7. CDR1 and CDR2 from the germline V gene are MNHNS and SASEGT. This CDR3 comprises 15 residues. The CDR3 here is CASSEGSGSSYEQYF.

The V call is TRBV7-2, the J call TRBJ2-1; the D call of TRBD2 rests on TCRdb alone, since no DNA is present to check it. Germline V CDR1 and CDR2: SGHTA, FQGNSA. The CDR3 has 15 residues. The CDR3: CASSSGLAGGGEQFF.

The V and J genes are TRBV7-2 and TRBJ2-1; TCRdb reports TRBD1, a call that lacks DNA to check it against. Looked up from germline, CDR1 is SGHTA and CDR2 is FQGNSA. This CDR3 contains 15 residues. The CDR3 protein is CASSPRGDGRNEQFF.

The chain joins TRBV27 to TRBJ2-4. CDR1 MNHEY and CDR2 SMNVEV come from the germline V gene (reference sequence). This CDR3 has 14 amino acids. CDR3 sequence reads: CASSQLQRLNIQYF.